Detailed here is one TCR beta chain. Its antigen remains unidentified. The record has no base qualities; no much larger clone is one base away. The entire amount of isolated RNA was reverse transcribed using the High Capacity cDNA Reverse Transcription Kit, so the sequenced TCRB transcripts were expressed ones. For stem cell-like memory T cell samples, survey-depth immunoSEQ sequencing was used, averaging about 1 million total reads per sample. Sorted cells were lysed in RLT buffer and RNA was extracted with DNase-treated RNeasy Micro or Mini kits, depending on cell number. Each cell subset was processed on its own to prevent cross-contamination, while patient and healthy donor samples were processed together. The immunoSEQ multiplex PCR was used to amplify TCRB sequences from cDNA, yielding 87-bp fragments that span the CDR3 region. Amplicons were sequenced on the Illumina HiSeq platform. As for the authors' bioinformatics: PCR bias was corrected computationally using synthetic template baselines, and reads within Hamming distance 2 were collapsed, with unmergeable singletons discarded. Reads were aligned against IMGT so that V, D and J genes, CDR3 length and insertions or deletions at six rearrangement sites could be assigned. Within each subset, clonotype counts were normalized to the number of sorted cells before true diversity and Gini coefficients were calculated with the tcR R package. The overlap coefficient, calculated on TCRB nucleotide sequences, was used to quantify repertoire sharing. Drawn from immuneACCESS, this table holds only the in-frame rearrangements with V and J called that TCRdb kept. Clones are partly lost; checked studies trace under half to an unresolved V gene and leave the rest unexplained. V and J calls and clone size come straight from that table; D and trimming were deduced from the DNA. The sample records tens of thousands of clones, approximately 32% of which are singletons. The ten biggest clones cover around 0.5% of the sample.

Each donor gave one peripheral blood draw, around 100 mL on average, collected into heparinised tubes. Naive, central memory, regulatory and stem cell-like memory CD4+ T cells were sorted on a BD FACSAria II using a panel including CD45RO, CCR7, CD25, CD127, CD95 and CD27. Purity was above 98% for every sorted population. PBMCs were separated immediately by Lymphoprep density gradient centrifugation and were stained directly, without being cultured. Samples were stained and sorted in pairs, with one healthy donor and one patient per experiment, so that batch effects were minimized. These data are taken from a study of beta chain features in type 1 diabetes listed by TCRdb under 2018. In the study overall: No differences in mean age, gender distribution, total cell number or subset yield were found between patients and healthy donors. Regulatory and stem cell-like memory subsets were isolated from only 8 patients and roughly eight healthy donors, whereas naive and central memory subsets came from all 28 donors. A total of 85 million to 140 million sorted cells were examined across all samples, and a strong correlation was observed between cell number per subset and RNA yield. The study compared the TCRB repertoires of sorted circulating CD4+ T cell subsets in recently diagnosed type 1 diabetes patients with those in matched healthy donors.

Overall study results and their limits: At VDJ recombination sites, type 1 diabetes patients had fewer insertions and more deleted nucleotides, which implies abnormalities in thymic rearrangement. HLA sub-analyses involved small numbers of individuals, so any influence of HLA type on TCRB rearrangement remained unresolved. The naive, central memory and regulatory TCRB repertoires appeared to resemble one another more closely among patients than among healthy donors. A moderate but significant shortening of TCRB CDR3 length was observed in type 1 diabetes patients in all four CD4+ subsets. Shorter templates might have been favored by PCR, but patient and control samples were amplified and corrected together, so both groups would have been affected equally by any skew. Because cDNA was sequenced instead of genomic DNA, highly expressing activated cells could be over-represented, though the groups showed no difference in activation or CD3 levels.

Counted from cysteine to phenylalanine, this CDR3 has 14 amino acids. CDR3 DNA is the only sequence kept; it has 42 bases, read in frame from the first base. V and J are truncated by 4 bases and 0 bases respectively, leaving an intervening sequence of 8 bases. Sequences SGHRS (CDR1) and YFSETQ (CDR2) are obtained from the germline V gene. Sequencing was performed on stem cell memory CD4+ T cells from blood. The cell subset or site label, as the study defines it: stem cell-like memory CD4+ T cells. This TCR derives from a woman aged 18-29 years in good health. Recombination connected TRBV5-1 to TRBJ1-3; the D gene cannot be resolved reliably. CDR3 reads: CASSPLVSGNTIYF. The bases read TGCGCCAGCAGCCCCCTAGTCTCTGGAAACACCATATATTTT.